These 15 T cell receptor beta chains were all obtained from the same sample, sequenced in a study of blood T cells in healthy people across ages. It was with a sample-barcoded 5' primer and a J-beta primer mix that a second PCR of roughly 6 to 12 cycles was run. TCRdb reprocessed the 5' RACE reads via MiXCR and lists one record per CDR3 protein. The sample carries fewer than 1 million distinct CDR3 sequences, roughly 44% recorded once. What was sequenced was blood. The receptors here all came from a man aged 60-69 years in good health.

There are many counts of this clonotype. The gene calls are TRBV25-1 and TRBJ2-3; D call uncertain. There are 12 residues in the CDR3. V was clipped by 1 base and J by 4 bases, with 3 bases between them. Germline CDR1 is MGHDK and CDR2 is SYGVNS. CDR3 sequence (DNA): TGTGCCAGCAGTGAATCTTCAGATACGCAGTATTTT. Encoded protein: CASSESSDTQYF.

As regards this clonotype: An end of the junction differs from the germline gene, which may be a read error. The chain recombines TRBV10-3 with TRBJ2-5; the D gene is possibly TRBD2 (5 bases). CDR3 length equals 13 residues. Germline V gene data show CDR1 as ENHRY and CDR2 as SYGVKD. The CDR3 bases are TGTGCCATCAGTGAGGACGGGAAAGAGGCCCAGTACTTC. Translated, it gives CAISEDGKEAQYF.

On this clonotype itself: This may stem from a read error, because a much larger clone lies one nucleotide away. The chain carries TRBV7-2 and TRBJ2-3, with D perhaps TRBD1 (7 bases). This CDR3 is 15 amino acids long. The germline gives CDR1 SGHTA, CDR2 FQGNSA. The CDR3 sequence: CASSRSRGGTDAQYF. The CDR3 nucleotides are TGTGCCAGCAGCCGCTCGCGGGGCGGGACAGATGCGCAGTATTTT.

The V and J genes are TRBV7-2 and TRBJ2-1; D perhaps matches TRBD1 (6 bases). Between the trimmed V and J ends, which lost 4 bases and 13 bases, there was a span of 20 bases. The germline V gene encodes CDR1 SGHTA and CDR2 FQGNSA. This CDR3 comprises 14 residues. Here the CDR3 DNA reads TGTGCCAGCAGCTGGCGGCCTGAGGGGGAGATCCAGTTCTTC. Translated: CASSWRPEGEIQFF.

This sequence joins TRBV5-1 and TRBJ2-2; TRBD2 aligns across 10 bases. Germline values: CDR1 SGHRS, CDR2 YFSETQ. The CDR3 has 16 residues. V dropped 2 bases and J dropped 2; count of bases not matched to a gene: 3. In nucleotides, the CDR3 is TGCGCCAGCAGCTTAACTAGCGGGGTCAACACCGGGGAGCTGTTTTTT. This gives the protein CASSLTSGVNTGELFF.

This chain links TRBV15 with TRBJ2-5, with 7 bases that match TRBD1. The germline V gene encodes CDR1 LNHNV and CDR2 YYDKDF (reference sequence). The CDR3 runs to 15 residues. J was trimmed by 11 bases and V by 1 base; bases with no gene match: 13. CDR3 region: CATSRGTGSNNEQYF. The CDR3 nucleotides are TGTGCCACCAGCAGAGGGACAGGATCTAACAATGAGCAGTACTTC. The whole variable domain, filled in from reference TRBV15 and TRBJ2-5, reads DAMVIQNPRYQVTQFGKPVTLSCSQTLNHNVMYWYQQKSSQAPKLLFHYYDKDFNNEADTPDNFQSRRPNTSFCFLDIRSPGLGDTAMYLCATSRGTGSNNEQYFGPGTRLLVL.

The genes are TRBV3-1 and TRBJ2-5; D unresolved. The CDR3 has 13 residues. V dropped 4 bases and J dropped 5 bases, with 11 bases sitting between them. Germline CDR1 and CDR2: LGHDT and YNNKEL (reference sequence). The CDR3 spells CASSPRGWETQYF. CDR3 nucleotide sequence: TGTGCCAGCAGCCCTCGTGGGTGGGAGACCCAGTACTTC.

This clonotype was seen only a few times. The chain has TRBV7-2 and TRBJ1-4; D is unresolved. Germline V lookup: CDR1 SGHTA, CDR2 FQGNSA. Trimming removed 5 bases at V and 8 bases at J, with 12 bases between. The CDR3 loop spans 13 amino acids. This CDR3 is CASSQGFGEKLFF. DNA for the CDR3: TGTGCCAGCAGCCAAGGGTTCGGGGAAAAACTGTTTTTT. Full variable domain (rest looked up from reference TRBV7-2 and TRBJ1-4): GAGVSQSPSNKVTEKGKDVELRCDPISGHTALYWYRQSLGQGLEFLIYFQGNSAPDKSGLPSDRFSAERTGGSVSTLTIQRTQQEDSAVYLCASSQGFGEKLFFGSGTQLSVL.

This clonotype was counted a single time. V usage is TRBV15 and J usage is TRBJ2-5; D unresolved. The CDR3 totals 13 residues. Between the trimmed V and J ends, which lost 0 bases and 5 bases, there was a span of 7 bases. Germline assignment: CDR1 LNHNV and CDR2 YYDKDF (reference sequence). The CDR3: CATSRDRLETQYF. The CDR3 DNA sequence: TGTGCCACCAGCAGAGACAGGTTGGAGACCCAGTACTTC.

Note on this clonotype: This may arise from a read error, as a much more abundant clone is one base away. This rearrangement joins TRBV4-3 to TRBJ2-3, with D perhaps given as TRBD1 or TRBD2 (5 bases each). CDR1 is LGHNA, CDR2 YSLEER, per germline. CDR3 length: 14 residues. The CDR3 DNA reads as TGCGCCAGCAGCCAAGAAGGGAGCACAGGTACGCAGTATTTT. It codes for CASSQEGSTGTQYF.

Concerning this clonotype itself: A read error may account for a junction end that differs from germline. The chain carries TRBV15 and TRBJ2-5, with 8 nucleotides matching TRBD1. CDR3 length: 14 amino acids. The germline V gene encodes CDR1 LNHNV and CDR2 YYDKDF (reference sequence). As DNA, the CDR3 is TGTGCCACCAGCAGAAGGACAGGGCCAGAGACCCCGTACTTC. The encoded protein is CATSRRTGPETPYF.

This clonotype was seen a handful of times. V gene TRBV6-5 combines with J gene TRBJ2-1, with a tentative D call TRBD2 (5 bases). Germline V lookup: CDR1 MNHEY, CDR2 SVGAGI. The CDR3 is 16 residues long. The ends were cut back, 0 bases at V and 6 bases at J, with 15 bases in the middle. CDR3 sequence (DNA): TGTGCCAGCAGTTACTCGGGGTCGACTACTACCAATGAGCAGTTCTTC. Amino acid sequence: CASSYSGSTTTNEQFF.

The chain links TRBV4-3 to TRBJ2-1; the match to TRBD2 covers 11 bases. Germline loops: CDR1 LGHNA, CDR2 YSLEER. The V and J ends lost 3 bases and 2 bases, in that order; junction bases with no gene match: 3. This CDR3 region has 16 residues. CDR3 loop: CASSHRLAGTYNEQFF. The CDR3 coding sequence is TGCGCCAGCAGCCACCGACTAGCGGGGACCTACAATGAGCAGTTCTTC.

The chain combines TRBV4-2 with TRBJ2-7; TRBD2 aligns across 12 bases. In germline, CDR1 is LGHNA, CDR2 YNFKEQ. The CDR3 extends over 19 amino acids. V lost 1 base and J lost 3; bases outside the gene matches: 13. CDR3: CASSQVSTSGRFSDYEQYF. The CDR3 DNA sequence: TGTGCCAGCAGCCAAGTATCGACTAGCGGGAGATTTTCGGACTACGAGCAGTACTTC.

The chain links TRBV5-4 to TRBJ2-5; D gene unclear. Trimming took off 6 bases at V and 0 bases at J, with 9 bases between the two ends. The CDR3 is made up of 13 amino acids. The germline gives CDR1 SGHNT, CDR2 YYREEE (reference sequence). Here the CDR3 reads CASMAQYQETQYF. The CDR3 coding sequence is TGTGCCAGCATGGCCCAATACCAAGAGACCCAGTACTTC.